A single sample gave rise to the 19 T cell receptor beta chains below, sequenced in a study of human thymus T cells. Resections from corrective heart surgery provided thymus tissue. Some clones are missing from TCRdb's copy, which holds only in-frame ones; the method was immunoSEQ multiplex PCR. Of some 78,000 clones listed, 95% to 98% are singletons. The sample comprised thymus tissue. The receptors shown here come from a boy less than two years old with a congenital heart defect but otherwise immunologically healthy.

The chain has TRBV4-2 and TRBJ1-2, with 7 bases identical to TRBD1. This CDR3 has 14 amino acids. Trimming removed 3 bases from V and 6 bases from J; junction bases left unmatched: 7. Looked up from germline, CDR1 is LGHNA and CDR2 is YNFKEQ. This CDR3 is CASSQLRQGNGYTF. The CDR3 coding sequence is TGTGCCAGCAGCCAGTTAAGACAGGGTAATGGCTACACCTTC.

The chain couples TRBV6-6 to TRBJ1-2; the match to TRBD1 covers 7 bases. J gave up 2 bases and V 6 bases, and 9 bases lay outside the gene matches. The CDR3 runs 15 residues. From germline, CDR1 is MNHNY and CDR2 SVGAGI (reference sequence). CDR3 DNA: TGTGCCAGCAGAGAACCCCGGGACAGAAACTATGGCTACACCTTC. Translated: CASREPRDRNYGYTF.

V is TRBV25-1 and J is TRBJ2-3; D might be TRBD1 (5 bases). This CDR3 spans 13 amino acids. Per the germline V gene, CDR1 is MGHDK and CDR2 is SYGVNS. Trimming removed 5 bases at V and 3 bases at J, with 9 bases between. The CDR3 DNA reads as TGTGCCAGCAGTAAACAGGATACAGATACGCAGTATTTT. Translating gives CASSKQDTDTQYF.

The CDR3 DNA is TGTGCCACCAGCAGGATAGGGGGGGGCGCTTCGTGGAAGACCCAGTACTTC. Translated, it gives CATSRIGGGASWKTQYF. V usage is TRBV15 and J usage is TRBJ2-5, with TRBD2 as a possible D gene (7 bases). Looked up from germline, CDR1 is LNHNV and CDR2 is YYDKDF (reference sequence). The CDR3 covers 17 residues. V lost 3 bases to trimming and J lost 6 bases, with 23 bases between them.

The rearrangement links TRBV7-6 to TRBJ2-1; 9 bases align to TRBD2. CDR3 length: 16 amino acids. CDR1 and CDR2 from the germline V gene are SGHVS and FNYEAQ. With V trimmed by 1 base and J by 9 bases, 10 bases remained unmatched. CDR3 residues: CASSLVGREGHGEQFF. DNA for the CDR3: TGTGCCAGCAGCTTAGTGGGGCGGGAGGGCCACGGTGAGCAGTTCTTC.

The chain recombines TRBV5-1 with TRBJ1-3, with a weak D call TRBD1 (6 bases). The germline V gene encodes CDR1 SGHRS and CDR2 YFSETQ. V was shortened by 7 bases and J by 2 bases, with 7 bases between the two germline ends. The CDR3 consists of 12 residues. This CDR3 is CASGGPGNTIYF. The CDR3 coding sequence is TGCGCCAGCGGGGGCCCTGGAAACACCATATATTTT.

The genes are TRBV9 and TRBJ2-5; TRBD1 matches 9 bases. The CDR3 extends over 13 amino acids. V trimming: 10 bases; J trimming: 5 bases; junction bases outside the gene matches: 9. Per germline, CDR1 SGDLS and CDR2 YYNGEE. DNA of the CDR3: TGTGCCGGCTCCTCGGACAGGGGCGAGACCCAGTACTTC. Translated, it gives CAGSSDRGETQYF.

The chain links TRBV6-6 to TRBJ2-1, with D maybe TRBD2 (5 bases). The length of the CDR3 is 16 residues. Germline V gene data show CDR1 as MNHNY and CDR2 as SVGAGI (reference sequence). V lost 6 bases and J 8 bases, leaving 23 bases between the germline ends. The CDR3 loop is CASRSFLSRGFDEQFF. The DNA of the CDR3 is TGTGCCAGCAGGTCATTCTTGTCCAGAGGGTTTGATGAGCAGTTCTTC.

The genes are TRBV13 and TRBJ1-4; D uncertain. The ends were cut back, 0 bases at V and 2 bases at J, with 13 bases in the middle. Germline V lookup: CDR1 PRHDT, CDR2 FYEKMQ (reference sequence). This CDR3 region has 17 residues. The CDR3 region has the DNA TGTGCCAGCAGCTTAGGACCCTCCGATGAGACTAATGAAAAACTGTTTTTT. Translation: CASSLGPSDETNEKLFF.

The chain uses TRBV27 and TRBJ2-7; the D gene is possibly TRBD1 (6 bases). This CDR3 is built from 15 residues. Germline V gives CDR1 MNHEY, CDR2 SMNVEV (reference sequence). V shed 5 bases and J shed 6 bases, with 20 bases lying between them. The CDR3 bases are TGTGCCAGCAGTAAGAGAAAGGGTGCAGGGGCCGAGCAGTACTTC. Amino acid sequence: CASSKRKGAGAEQYF.

J is TRBJ2-3 and V is TRBV5-1; TRBD1 agrees at 9 bases. The V segment lost 4 bases and the J segment 3 bases; nucleotides outside the gene matches: 6. The CDR3 length is 15 residues. Germline CDR1 and CDR2: SGHRS and YFSETQ. The CDR3 region is CASSTGQGLTDTQYF. CDR3 DNA: TGCGCCAGCAGCACCGGACAGGGGTTAACAGATACGCAGTATTTT. Filled out from reference TRBV5-1 and TRBJ2-3, the complete variable domain reads KAGVTQTPRYLIKTRGQQVTLSCSPISGHRSVSWYQQTPGQGLQFLFEYFSETQRNKGNFPGRFSGRQFSNSRSEMNVSTLELGDSALYLCASSTGQGLTDTQYFGPGTRLTVL.

The chain recombines TRBV19 with TRBJ2-7, with 7 bases matching TRBD1. Germline CDR1 and CDR2: LNHDA and SQIVND (reference sequence). V gave up 5 bases and J gave up 3 bases; unmatched junction bases: 7. The CDR3 runs 14 residues. The CDR3 coding sequence is TGTGCCAGTAGTTTGGGACAGAGCGTCTACGAGCAGTACTTC. As protein: CASSLGQSVYEQYF.

This chain connects TRBV27 to TRBJ2-1; D may match TRBD1 or TRBD2 (5 bases each). Trimming left V 4 bases short and J 12 bases short, with 49 bases between. Germline CDR1 MNHEY, CDR2 SMNVEV (reference sequence). This CDR3 has 24 amino acids. CDR3 sequence reads: CASSSTRDPGTVQPPQHLRPGQFF. In DNA, the CDR3 is TGTGCCAGCAGTTCGACCCGGGACCCCGGCACCGTACAACCCCCGCAACACCTCCGACCGGGGCAGTTCTTC.

The V gene is TRBV5-1, the J gene TRBJ2-7; D gene uncertain. The V end lost 3 bases, the J end lost 2 bases, and 9 bases lay between the germline ends. Germline V CDR1 and CDR2: SGHRS, YFSETQ. This CDR3 has 13 residues. CDR3 protein: CASSSLSTYEQYF. CDR3 DNA sequence: TGCGCCAGCAGCTCGTTGAGTACCTACGAGCAGTACTTC.

This chain uses TRBV19 with TRBJ1-4, with D possibly being TRBD1 (6 bases). Germline CDR1 is LNHDA and CDR2 is SQIVND (reference sequence). The CDR3 runs to 14 residues. V lost 7 bases and J 6 bases, leaving 15 bases between the germline ends. This chain's CDR3 is CASTQDRVYEKLFF. As DNA, the CDR3 is TGTGCCAGTACCCAGGACAGAGTCTATGAAAAACTGTTTTTT.

This chain uses TRBV9 with TRBJ2-1, with D maybe TRBD2 (7 bases). V was shortened by 1 base and J by 8 bases, with 13 bases between the two germline ends. Germline V gives CDR1 SGDLS, CDR2 YYNGEE. This CDR3 has 14 residues. The CDR3 reads CASSVRGGAYEQFF. In DNA, the CDR3 is TGTGCCAGCAGCGTACGAGGGGGGGCGTATGAGCAGTTCTTC.

The genes are TRBV4-1 and TRBJ2-3; TRBD1 aligns across 7 bases. Losses at the gene ends were 5 bases for V and 4 bases for J; bases not matched to a gene: 15. This CDR3 has 17 amino acids. Looked up from germline, CDR1 is MGHRA and CDR2 is YSYEKL. CDR3 DNA sequence: TGCGCCAGCAGCGAAGCAGTTACTAGAGGGGGCGCAGATACGCAGTATTTT. It specifies CASSEAVTRGGADTQYF.

The rearrangement joins TRBV9 to TRBJ1-2; D may be TRBD1 (5 bases). The V and J ends lost 3 bases and 8 bases respectively, with 17 bases between them. From germline, CDR1 is SGDLS and CDR2 YYNGEE. This CDR3 comprises 14 residues. CDR3 in DNA: TGTGCCAGCAGCGCAAGGGACCTCCCGGGGGGCTACACCTTC. It codes for CASSARDLPGGYTF.

The J gene is TRBJ1-3, the V gene TRBV19; 11 bases align to TRBD1. V gave up 7 bases and J gave up 1 base; unmatched junction bases: 3. Germline V lookup: CDR1 LNHDA, CDR2 SQIVND (reference sequence). The CDR3 loop spans 15 amino acids. The CDR3 sequence is CASTGTGGSGNTIYF. CDR3 bases: TGTGCCAGTACCGGGACAGGGGGTTCTGGAAACACCATATATTTT.